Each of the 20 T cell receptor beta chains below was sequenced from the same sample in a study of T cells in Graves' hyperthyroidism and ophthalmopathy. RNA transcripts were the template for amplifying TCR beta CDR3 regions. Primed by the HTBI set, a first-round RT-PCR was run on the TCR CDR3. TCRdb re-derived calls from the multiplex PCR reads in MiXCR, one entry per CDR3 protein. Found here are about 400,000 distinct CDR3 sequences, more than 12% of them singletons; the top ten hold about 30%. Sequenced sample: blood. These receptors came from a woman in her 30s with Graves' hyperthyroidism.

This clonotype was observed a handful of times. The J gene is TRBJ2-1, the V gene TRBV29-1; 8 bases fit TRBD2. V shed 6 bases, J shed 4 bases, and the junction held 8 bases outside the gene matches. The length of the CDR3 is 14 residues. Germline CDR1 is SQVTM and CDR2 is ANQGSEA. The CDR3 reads CSVETTSDYNEQFF. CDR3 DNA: TGCAGCGTGGAGACGACTAGCGATTACAATGAGCAGTTCTTC.

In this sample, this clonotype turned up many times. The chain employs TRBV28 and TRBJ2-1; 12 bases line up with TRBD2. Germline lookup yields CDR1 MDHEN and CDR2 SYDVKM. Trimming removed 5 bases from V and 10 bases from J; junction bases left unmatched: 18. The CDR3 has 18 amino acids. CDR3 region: CASSPSGLAGTRKGEQFF. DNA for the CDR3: TGTGCCAGCAGTCCTTCGGGACTAGCGGGCACCCGAAAAGGGGAGCAGTTCTTC.

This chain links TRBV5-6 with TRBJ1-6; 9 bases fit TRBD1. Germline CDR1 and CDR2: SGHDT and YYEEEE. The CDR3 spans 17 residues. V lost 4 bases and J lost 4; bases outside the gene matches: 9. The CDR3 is CASSLNLGQGYNSPLHF. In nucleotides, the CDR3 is TGTGCCAGCAGCCTTAACCTCGGACAGGGGTATAATTCACCCCTCCACTTT. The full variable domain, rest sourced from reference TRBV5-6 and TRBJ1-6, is DAGVTQSPTHLIKTRGQQVTLRCSPKSGHDTVSWYQQALGQGPQFIFQYYEEEERQRGNFPDRFSGHQFPNYSSELNVNALLLGDSALYLCASSLNLGQGYNSPLHFGNGTRLTVT.

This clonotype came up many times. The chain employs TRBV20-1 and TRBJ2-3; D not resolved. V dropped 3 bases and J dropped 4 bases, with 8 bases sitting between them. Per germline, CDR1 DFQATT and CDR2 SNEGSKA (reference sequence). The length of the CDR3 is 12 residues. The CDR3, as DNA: TGCAGTGCTAGTACTACTGCAGATACGCAGTATTTT. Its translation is CSASTTADTQYF.

CDR3 sequence reads: CASSMIFADTQYF. The CDR3 bases are TGTGCCAGTAGTATGATTTTCGCAGATACGCAGTATTTT. This rearrangement joins TRBV19 to TRBJ2-3; D is unresolved. V lost 3 bases to trimming and J lost 4 bases, with 8 bases between them. This CDR3 region has 13 residues. Per the germline V gene, CDR1 is LNHDA and CDR2 is SQIVND (reference sequence). Combining the CDR3 with reference TRBV19 and TRBJ2-3 gives the whole variable domain DGGITQSPKYLFRKEGQNVTLSCEQNLNHDAMYWYRQDPGQGLRLIYYSQIVNDFQKGDIAEGYSVSREKKESFPLTVTSAQKNPTAFYLCASSMIFADTQYFGPGTRLTVL.

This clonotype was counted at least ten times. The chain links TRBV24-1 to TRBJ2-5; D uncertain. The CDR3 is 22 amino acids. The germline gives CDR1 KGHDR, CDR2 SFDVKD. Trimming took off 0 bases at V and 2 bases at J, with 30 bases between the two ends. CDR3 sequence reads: CATSDLQKGYWVTAFPQETQYF. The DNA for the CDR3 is TGTGCCACCAGTGATTTGCAAAAAGGCTACTGGGTTACGGCCTTCCCACAAGAGACCCAGTACTTC.

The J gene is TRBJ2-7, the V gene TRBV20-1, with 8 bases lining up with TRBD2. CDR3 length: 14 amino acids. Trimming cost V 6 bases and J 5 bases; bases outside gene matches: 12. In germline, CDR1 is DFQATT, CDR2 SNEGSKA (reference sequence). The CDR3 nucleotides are TGCAGTGCCCCCCGGCCGGGAGGGCCTGACGAGCAGTACTTC. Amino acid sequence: CSAPRPGGPDEQYF.

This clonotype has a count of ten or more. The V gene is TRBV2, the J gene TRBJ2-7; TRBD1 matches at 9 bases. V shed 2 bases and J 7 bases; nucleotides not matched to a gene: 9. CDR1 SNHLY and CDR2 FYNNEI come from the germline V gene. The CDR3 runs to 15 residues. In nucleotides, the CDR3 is TGTGCCAGCAGTGAACGGACAGGGGCGACCGAGGAGCAGTACTTC. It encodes CASSERTGATEEQYF. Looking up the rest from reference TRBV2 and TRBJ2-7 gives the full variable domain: EPEVTQTPSHQVTQMGQEVILRCVPISNHLYFYWYRQILGQKVEFLVSFYNNEISEKSEIFDDQFSVERPDGSNFTLKIRSTKLEDSAMYFCASSERTGATEEQYFGPGTRLTVT.

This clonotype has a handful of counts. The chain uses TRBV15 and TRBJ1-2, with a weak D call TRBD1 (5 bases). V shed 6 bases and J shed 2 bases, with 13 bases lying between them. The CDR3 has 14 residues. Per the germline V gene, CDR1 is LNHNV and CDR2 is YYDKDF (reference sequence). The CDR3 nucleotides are TGTGCCACCAGTGGGGGGATTGGAAACTATGGCTACACCTTC. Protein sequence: CATSGGIGNYGYTF.

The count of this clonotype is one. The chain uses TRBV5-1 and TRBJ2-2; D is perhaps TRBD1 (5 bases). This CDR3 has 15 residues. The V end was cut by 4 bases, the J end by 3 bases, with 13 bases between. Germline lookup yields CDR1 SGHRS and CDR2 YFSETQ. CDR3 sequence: CASSRQTEDTGELFF. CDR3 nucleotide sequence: TGCGCCAGCAGCAGACAGACAGAAGACACCGGGGAGCTGTTTTTT.

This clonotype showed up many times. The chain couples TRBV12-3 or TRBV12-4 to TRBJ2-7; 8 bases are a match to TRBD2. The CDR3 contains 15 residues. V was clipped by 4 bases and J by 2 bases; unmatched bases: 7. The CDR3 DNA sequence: TGTGCCAGCAGTTCGAATAGCGGGATGCCCTACGAGCAGTACTTC. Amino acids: CASSSNSGMPYEQYF.

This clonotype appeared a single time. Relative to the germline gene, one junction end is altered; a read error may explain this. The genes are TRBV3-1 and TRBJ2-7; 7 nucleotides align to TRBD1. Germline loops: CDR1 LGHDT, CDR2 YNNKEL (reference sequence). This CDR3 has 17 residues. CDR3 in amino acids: CTSSQRSYRGWTYEQYF. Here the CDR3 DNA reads TGTACCAGCAGCCAAAGAAGTTACAGGGGTTGGACCTACGAGCAGTACTTC.

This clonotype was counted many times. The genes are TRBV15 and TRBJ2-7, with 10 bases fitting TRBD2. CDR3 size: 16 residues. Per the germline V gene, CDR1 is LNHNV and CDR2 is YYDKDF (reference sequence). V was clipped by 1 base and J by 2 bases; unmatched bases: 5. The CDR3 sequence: CATSRGTSGPTYEQYF. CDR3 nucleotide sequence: TGTGCCACCAGCAGAGGGACTAGCGGACCTACCTACGAGCAGTACTTC.

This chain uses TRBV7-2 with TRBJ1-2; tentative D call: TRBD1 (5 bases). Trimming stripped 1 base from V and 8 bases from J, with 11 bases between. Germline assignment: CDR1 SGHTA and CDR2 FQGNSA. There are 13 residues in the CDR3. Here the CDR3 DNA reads TGTGCCAGCAGCTTAGGTTCAGGGAAGGGCTACACCTTC. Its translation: CASSLGSGKGYTF.

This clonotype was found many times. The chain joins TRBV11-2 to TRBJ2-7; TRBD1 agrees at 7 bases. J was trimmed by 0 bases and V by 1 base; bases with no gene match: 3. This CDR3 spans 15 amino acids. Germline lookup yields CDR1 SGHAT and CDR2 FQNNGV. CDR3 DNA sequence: TGTGCCAGCAGCTTAGCCTGGGACAGCTCCTACGAGCAGTACTTC. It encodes CASSLAWDSSYEQYF.

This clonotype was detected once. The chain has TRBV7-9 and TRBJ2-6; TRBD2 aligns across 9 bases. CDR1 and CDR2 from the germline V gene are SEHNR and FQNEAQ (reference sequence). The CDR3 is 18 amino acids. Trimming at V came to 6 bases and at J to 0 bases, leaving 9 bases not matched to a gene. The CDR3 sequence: CASSLLAGEFSGANVLTF. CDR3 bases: TGTGCCAGCAGTTTACTAGCGGGCGAATTCTCTGGGGCCAACGTCCTGACTTTC.

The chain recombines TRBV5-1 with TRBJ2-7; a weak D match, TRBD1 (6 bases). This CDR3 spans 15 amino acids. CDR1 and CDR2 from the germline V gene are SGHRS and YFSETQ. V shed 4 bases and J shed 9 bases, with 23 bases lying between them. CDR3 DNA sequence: TGCGCCAGCAGCAAGGACAGCCTCCCCCTATTTGGGCAGTACTTC. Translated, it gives CASSKDSLPLFGQYF.

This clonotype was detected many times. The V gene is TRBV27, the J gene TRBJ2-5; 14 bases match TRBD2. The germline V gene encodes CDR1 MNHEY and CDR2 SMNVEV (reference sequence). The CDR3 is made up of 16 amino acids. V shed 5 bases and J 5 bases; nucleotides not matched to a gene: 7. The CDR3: CASSTTGLAGVETQYF. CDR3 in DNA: TGTGCCAGCAGTACGACGGGACTAGCGGGAGTGGAGACCCAGTACTTC.

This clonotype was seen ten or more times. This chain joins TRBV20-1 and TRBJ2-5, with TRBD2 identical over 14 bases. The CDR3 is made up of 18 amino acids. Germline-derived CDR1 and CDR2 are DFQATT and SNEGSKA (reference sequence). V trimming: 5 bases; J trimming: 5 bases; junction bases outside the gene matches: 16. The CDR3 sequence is CSARMTGTSGSLYETQYF. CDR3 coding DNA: TGCAGTGCTCGAATGACCGGGACTAGCGGGAGCCTGTACGAGACCCAGTACTTC.

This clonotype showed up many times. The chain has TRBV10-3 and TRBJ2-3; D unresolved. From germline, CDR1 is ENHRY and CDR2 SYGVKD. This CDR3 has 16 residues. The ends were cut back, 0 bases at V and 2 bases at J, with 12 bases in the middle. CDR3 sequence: CAISESRMYNTDTQYF. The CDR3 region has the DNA TGTGCCATCAGTGAGTCGAGGATGTACAACACAGATACGCAGTATTTT.